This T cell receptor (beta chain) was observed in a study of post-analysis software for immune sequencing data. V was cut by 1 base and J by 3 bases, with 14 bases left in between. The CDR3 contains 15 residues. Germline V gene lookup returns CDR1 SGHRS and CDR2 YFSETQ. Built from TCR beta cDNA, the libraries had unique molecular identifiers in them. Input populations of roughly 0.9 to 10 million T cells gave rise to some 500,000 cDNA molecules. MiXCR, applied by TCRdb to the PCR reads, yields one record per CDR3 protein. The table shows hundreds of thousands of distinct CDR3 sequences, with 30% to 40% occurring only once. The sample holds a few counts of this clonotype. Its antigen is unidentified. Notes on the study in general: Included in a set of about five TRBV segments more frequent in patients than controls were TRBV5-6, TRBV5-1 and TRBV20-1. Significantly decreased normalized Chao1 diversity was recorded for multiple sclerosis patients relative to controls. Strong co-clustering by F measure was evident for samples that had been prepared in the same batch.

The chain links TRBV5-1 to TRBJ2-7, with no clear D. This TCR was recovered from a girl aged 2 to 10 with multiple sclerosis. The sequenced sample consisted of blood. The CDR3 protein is CASSLRSDGLYEQYF. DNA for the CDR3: TGCGCCAGCAGCTTGCGATCGGACGGCCTCTACGAGCAGTACTTC.